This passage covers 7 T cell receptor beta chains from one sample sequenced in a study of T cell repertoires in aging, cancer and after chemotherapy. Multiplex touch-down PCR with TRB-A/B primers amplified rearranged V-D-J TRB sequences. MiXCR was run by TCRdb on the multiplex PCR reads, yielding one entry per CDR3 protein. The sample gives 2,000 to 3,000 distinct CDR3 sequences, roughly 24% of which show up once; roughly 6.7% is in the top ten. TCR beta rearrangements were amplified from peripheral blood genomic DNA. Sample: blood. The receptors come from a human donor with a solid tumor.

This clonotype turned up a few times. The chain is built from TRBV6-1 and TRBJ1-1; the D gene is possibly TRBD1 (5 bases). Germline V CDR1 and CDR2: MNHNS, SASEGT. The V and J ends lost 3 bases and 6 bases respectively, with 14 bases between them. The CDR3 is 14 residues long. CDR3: CASSDLRPGAEAFF. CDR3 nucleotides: TGTGCCAGCAGTGATTTGCGACCGGGGGCTGAAGCTTTCTTT.

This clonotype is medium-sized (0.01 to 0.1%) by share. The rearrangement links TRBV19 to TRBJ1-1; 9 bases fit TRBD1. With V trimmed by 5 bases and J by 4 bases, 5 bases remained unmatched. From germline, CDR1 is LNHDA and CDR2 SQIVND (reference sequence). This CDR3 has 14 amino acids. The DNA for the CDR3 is TGTGCCAGTAGTCAGGGACAGGGCCGCACTGAAGCTTTCTTT. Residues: CASSQGQGRTEAFF.

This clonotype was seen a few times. CDR3 nucleotide sequence: TGTGCCAGCAGTGTCGGACAGACAACTGAAGCTTTCTTT. It specifies CASSVGQTTEAFF. This chain connects TRBV6-5 to TRBJ1-1; perhaps TRBD1 as D (6 bases). V dropped 5 bases and J dropped 5 bases, with 12 bases sitting between them. The CDR3 consists of 13 residues. Germline-derived CDR1 and CDR2 are MNHEY and SVGAGI.

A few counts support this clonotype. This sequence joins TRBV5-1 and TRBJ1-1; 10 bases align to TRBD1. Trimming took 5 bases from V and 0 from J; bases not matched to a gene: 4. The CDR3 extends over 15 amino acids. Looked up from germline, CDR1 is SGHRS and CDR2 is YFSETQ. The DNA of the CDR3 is TGCGCCAGCAGACGGGACAGGGGATTGAACACTGAAGCTTTCTTT. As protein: CASRRDRGLNTEAFF.

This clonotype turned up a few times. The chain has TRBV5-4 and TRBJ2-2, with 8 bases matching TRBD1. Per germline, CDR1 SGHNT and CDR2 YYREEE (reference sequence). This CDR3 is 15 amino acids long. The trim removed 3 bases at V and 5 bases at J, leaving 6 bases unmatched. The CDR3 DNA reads TGTGCCAGCAGCTACAGACAGGGGAGGACCGGGGAGCTGTTTTTT. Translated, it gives CASSYRQGRTGELFF. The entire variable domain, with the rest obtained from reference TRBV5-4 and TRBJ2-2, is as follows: ETGVTQSPTHLIKTRGQQVTLRCSSQSGHNTVSWYQQALGQGPQFIFQYYREEENGRGNFPPRFSGLQFPNYSSELNVNALELDDSALYLCASSYRQGRTGELFFGEGSRLTVL.

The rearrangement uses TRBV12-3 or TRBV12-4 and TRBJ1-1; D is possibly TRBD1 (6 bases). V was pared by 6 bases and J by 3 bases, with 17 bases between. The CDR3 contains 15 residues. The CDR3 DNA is TGTGCCAGCAGCTCCAGGACAGCCATGGACACTGAAGCTTTCTTT. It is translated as CASSSRTAMDTEAFF.

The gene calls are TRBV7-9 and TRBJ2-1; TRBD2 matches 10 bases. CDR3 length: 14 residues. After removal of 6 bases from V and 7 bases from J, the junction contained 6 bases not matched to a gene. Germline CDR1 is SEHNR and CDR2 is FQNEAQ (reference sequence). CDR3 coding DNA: TGTGCCAGCAGTCAAAAACTAGCGGGAAATGAGCAGTTCTTC. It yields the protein CASSQKLAGNEQFF.